The entry that follows covers one TCR beta chain sequence. The antigen is undetermined. The sample is drawn from a study of cytomegalovirus exposure and HLA in healthy donors. The PCR contained 60 Vbeta and 13 Jbeta primers. Profiling relied on immunoSEQ multiplex PCR, and the TCRdb table lists in-frame clones only, not all of them. The sample yields under 150,000 clones, roughly four fifths seen once. Overall study results and limits: In a later analysis, productive TCRs from donors in an Asian-associated ancestry cluster reportedly carried fewer N-insertions than the cohort mean. A later analysis found common viral pathogens apparently linked to several of the most significant clusters. Earlier results showed most TCR beta V segments being productive about 87% or about 30% of the time.

The CDR3 has 19 amino acids. Germline CDR1 MGHRA, CDR2 YSYEKL. V dropped 0 bases and J dropped 6 bases, with 23 bases sitting between them. Material for sequencing was PBMCs. This receptor was taken from a woman aged 55-69 years in good health and CMV-seronegative. The chain is built from TRBV4-1 and TRBJ1-4; TRBD1 is a possible D gene (5 bases). The CDR3 sequence: CASSQEPFGTAGLDEKLFF. CDR3 bases: TGCGCCAGCAGCCAAGAGCCCTTCGGGACTGCCGGTTTGGATGAAAAACTGTTTTTT.